A single sample is the source of the 20 T cell receptor beta chains below, sequenced in a study of graft-versus-host responses after intestinal transplantation. The table came from immunoSEQ multiplex PCR; TCRdb's copy has only in-frame clones and leaves some out. The repertoire holds some 82,000 clones, with roughly 84% as singletons. Their target antigens are unknown. The sequencing used unstimulated CD8+ T cells sorted from spleen or lymph node cells, collected before transplant. The source is a human donor who was the organ donor for an intestinal transplant.

This chain uses TRBV5-4 with TRBJ1-1; no clear D gene. CDR1 is SGHNT, CDR2 YYREEE, per germline (reference sequence). Trimming stripped 4 bases from V and 7 bases from J, with 8 bases between. The CDR3 runs to 11 residues. CDR3 region: CASSLDNEAFF. The CDR3 coding sequence is TGTGCCAGCAGCCTCGACAATGAAGCTTTCTTT.

This CDR3 is CASSGGRETDTQYF. CDR3 in DNA: TGTGCCAGCAGTGGGGGCAGGGAGACAGATACGCAGTATTTT. This rearrangement joins TRBV6-1 to TRBJ2-3; D may correspond to TRBD1 or TRBD2 (5 bases each). The CDR3 sequence is 14 residues long. Germline V gene lookup returns CDR1 MNHNS and CDR2 SASEGT. V lost 4 bases, J lost 3 bases, and 11 bases lay in between.

V is TRBV5-5 and J is TRBJ2-7; no definite D call. Trimming took off 2 bases at V and 1 base at J, with 7 bases between the two ends. Looked up from germline, CDR1 is SGHKS and CDR2 is YYEKEE (reference sequence). The CDR3 is made up of 13 amino acids. In DNA, the CDR3 is TGTGCCAGCAGCTTAGAGCGTTCCTACGAGCAGTACTTC. It yields the protein CASSLERSYEQYF.

This rearrangement joins TRBV30 to TRBJ2-7; D remains unclear. The CDR3 is made up of 16 amino acids. Between the trimmed V and J ends, which lost 0 bases and 0 bases, there was a span of 15 bases. From germline, CDR1 is GTSNPN and CDR2 SVGIG (reference sequence). The CDR3 region has the DNA TGTGCCTGGAGTGTTGAGAAATTGGATGGCTCCTACGAGCAGTACTTC. This gives the protein CAWSVEKLDGSYEQYF.

The rearrangement joins TRBV5-6 to TRBJ1-5, with 9 bases fitting TRBD1. Trimming took 3 bases from V and 6 from J; bases not matched to a gene: 10. The CDR3 consists of 16 residues. From germline, CDR1 is SGHDT and CDR2 YYEEEE. The CDR3 nucleotides read TGTGCCAGCAGCTACACGGGACAGGGAAACAGTCAGCCCCAGCATTTT. This encodes CASSYTGQGNSQPQHF.

This clone has only a few counts. This chain connects TRBV1 to TRBJ2-3; TRBD2 was called by the table and not checked on the DNA. TRBV1 is assigned pseudogene status. This CDR3 has 14 amino acids. The CDR3 nucleotides read TGCACCAGCAGCCCAACGGGTAGCACAGATACGCAGTATTTT. It encodes CTSSPTGSTDTQYF.

The V call is TRBV2, the J call TRBJ2-7, with D unresolved. V lost 0 bases to trimming and J lost 2 bases, with 14 bases between them. CDR1 is SNHLY, CDR2 FYNNEI, per germline. The CDR3 loop spans 16 amino acids. The CDR3 sequence: CASSEAYTDPTYEQYF. The CDR3 coding sequence is TGTGCCAGCAGTGAAGCGTATACAGACCCTACCTACGAGCAGTACTTC.

The rearrangement joins TRBV27 to TRBJ1-1; unclear D gene. Trimming took 0 bases from V and 1 from J, leaving 3 bases between them. The CDR3 loop spans 13 amino acids. The V gene's germline CDR1 is MNHEY and CDR2 SMNVEV (reference sequence). The CDR3 protein is CASSLSPNTEAFF. CDR3 nucleotide sequence: TGTGCCAGCAGTTTATCCCCGAACACTGAAGCTTTCTTT.

The CDR3 DNA sequence: TGTGCCAGTATTGGGGCAGGAGACACTGAAGCTTTCTTT. This encodes CASIGAGDTEAFF. The chain uses TRBV28 and TRBJ1-1; tentative D call: TRBD1 (5 bases). This CDR3 region has 13 residues. The V gene lost 9 bases and the J gene lost 3 bases, with 14 bases spanning the gap. CDR1 is MDHEN and CDR2 is SYDVKM in the germline V gene. Drawing the rest from reference TRBV28 and TRBJ1-1, the complete variable domain is DVKVTQSSRYLVKRTGEKVFLECVQDMDHENMFWYRQDPGLGLRLIYFSYDVKMKEKGDIPEGYSVSREKKERFSLILESASTNQTSMYLCASIGAGDTEAFFGQGTRLTVV.

The chain is built from TRBV7-8 and TRBJ2-7; TRBD1 agrees at 7 bases. The CDR3 covers 12 residues. V dropped 5 bases and J dropped 7; count of bases not matched to a gene: 5. Germline CDR1 reads SGHVS; CDR2 reads FQNEAQ. CDR3 region: CASSRGQPEQYF. The DNA of the CDR3 is TGTGCCAGCAGCAGGGGACAGCCGGAGCAGTACTTC.

The chain has TRBV27 and TRBJ2-7; TRBD2 agrees at 7 bases. Trimming removed 6 bases from V and 0 bases from J; junction bases left unmatched: 8. The length of the CDR3 is 15 residues. Germline V gene sequence: CDR1 MNHEY, CDR2 SMNVEV (reference sequence). In DNA, the CDR3 is TGTGCCAGCAGCTGGGGCGGGGACTACTCCTACGAGCAGTACTTC. As protein: CASSWGGDYSYEQYF.

This rearrangement joins TRBV6-5 to TRBJ1-2; D ambiguous. Germline V gene data show CDR1 as MNHEY and CDR2 as SVGAGI. V gave up 6 bases and J gave up 3 bases, with 14 bases separating them. The CDR3 contains 14 residues. The CDR3 here is CASRPYGAHYGYTF. The CDR3 nucleotides are TGTGCCAGCAGACCCTACGGCGCCCACTATGGCTACACCTTC.

This clone was recorded a few times. In DNA, the CDR3 is TGTGCCAGCAGTGATGTTCCGGGACAGGGGGACTACGAGCAGTACTTC. Its translation is CASSDVPGQGDYEQYF. The chain is built from TRBV6-1 and TRBJ2-7, with 11 bases fitting TRBD1. The CDR3 runs 16 residues. Losses at the gene ends were 3 bases for V and 3 bases for J; bases not matched to a gene: 7. Germline V gene data show CDR1 as MNHNS and CDR2 as SASEGT.

The chain is built from TRBV27 and TRBJ1-2; no reliable D call. The V gene lost 3 bases and the J gene lost 0 bases, with 11 bases spanning the gap. Looked up from germline, CDR1 is MNHEY and CDR2 is SMNVEV (reference sequence). The CDR3 sequence is 15 residues long. CDR3 loop: CASSFIPLANYGYTF. Here the CDR3 DNA reads TGTGCCAGCAGTTTCATCCCATTAGCTAACTATGGCTACACCTTC.

This clone was counted a few times. The chain recombines TRBV7-9 with TRBJ1-1; 9 nucleotides align to TRBD1. From germline, CDR1 is SEHNR and CDR2 FQNEAQ (reference sequence). The CDR3 is made up of 13 amino acids. V shed 6 bases and J 1 base; nucleotides not matched to a gene: 0. CDR3 in DNA: TGTGCCAGCAGGGACAGGGGGAACACTGAAGCTTTCTTT. Residues: CASRDRGNTEAFF. The full variable domain, in which reference TRBV7-9 and TRBJ1-1 provide the parts outside the CDR3, is DTGVSQNPRHKITKRGQNVTFRCDPISEHNRLYWYRQTLGQGPEFLTYFQNEAQLEKSRLLSDRFSAERPKGSFSTLEIQRTEQGDSAMYLCASRDRGNTEAFFGQGTRLTVV.

This clone was seen a single time. One end of the junction is discordant with germline, which a read error may explain. This specimen includes other DNA sequences encoding the same CDR3. The J gene is TRBJ2-1, the V gene TRBV19; 7 bases are shared with TRBD2. Per germline, CDR1 LNHDA and CDR2 SQIVND (reference sequence). The CDR3 is 15 residues long. The CDR3 DNA reads as TGTGCCAGTAGTGCAGCGGGGAATACCTACAATGAGCAATTCTTC. Protein product: CASSAAGNTYNEQFF. Filled out from reference TRBV19 and TRBJ2-1, the complete variable domain reads DGGITQSPKYLFRKEGQNVTLSCEQNLNHDAMYWYRQDPGQGLRLIYYSQIVNDFQKGDIAEGYSVSREKKESFPLTVTSAQKNPTAFYLCASSAAGNTYNEQFFGPGTRLTVL.

CDR3: CASSLRGTEAFF. DNA for the CDR3: TGTGCCAGCAGCCTGCGGGGAACTGAAGCTTTCTTT. The chain links TRBV7-9 to TRBJ1-1; D not certain. V lost 5 bases to trimming and J lost 5 bases, with 9 bases between them. The CDR3 length is 12 residues. The germline CDR1 and CDR2 sequences are SEHNR and FQNEAQ (reference sequence).

This rearrangement joins TRBV27 to TRBJ2-7; 8 positions match TRBD1. The V gene end was trimmed by 4 bases and the J gene end by 1 base; junction bases not matched to a gene: 9. Germline V lookup: CDR1 MNHEY, CDR2 SMNVEV (reference sequence). The CDR3 totals 16 residues. CDR3 residues: CASSSLGTGFSYEQYF. The CDR3 DNA sequence: TGTGCCAGCAGTTCACTCGGGACAGGTTTTTCCTACGAGCAGTACTTC.

This clone was seen more than once but under ten times. V gene TRBV7-9 combines with J gene TRBJ2-3; 8 bases are shared with TRBD2. CDR1 and CDR2 from the germline V gene are SEHNR and FQNEAQ (reference sequence). The V and J ends lost 3 bases and 2 bases, in that order; junction bases with no gene match: 1. This CDR3 is built from 14 residues. The DNA of the CDR3 is TGTGCCAGCAGCTTTAGCGGGGTCACAGATACGCAGTATTTT. Amino acid sequence: CASSFSGVTDTQYF. The entire variable domain, with the rest obtained from reference TRBV7-9 and TRBJ2-3, is as follows: DTGVSQNPRHKITKRGQNVTFRCDPISEHNRLYWYRQTLGQGPEFLTYFQNEAQLEKSRLLSDRFSAERPKGSFSTLEIQRTEQGDSAMYLCASSFSGVTDTQYFGPGTRLTVL.

The chain uses TRBV7-9 and TRBJ2-7; D is uncertain. CDR1 is SEHNR and CDR2 is FQNEAQ in the germline V gene (reference sequence). The V and J ends lost 8 bases and 4 bases respectively, with 3 bases between them. The CDR3 has 9 amino acids. The CDR3 protein is CASGYEQYF. The CDR3 nucleotides are TGTGCCAGCGGGTACGAGCAGTACTTC.